Listed below are T cell receptor beta chains from one sample, sequenced in a study of blood T cell repertoires in COVID-19. The assay was immunoSEQ multiplex PCR, and TCRdb's table has in-frame clones only and misses some. Counted here are about 260,000 clones, approximately 81% occurring once; the ten biggest clones make up 3.5% to 5%. The sample taken for sequencing was peripheral blood. These receptor sequences come from a man aged 60 to 69 with acute or convalescent COVID-19. Both conserved end residues are part of each CDR3. A D gene is named only where the DNA matches it firmly. Where a row states a size, it is once, few, many or the class of an expanded clone; other rows omit it.

V	D	J	size	DNA	CDR3
TRBV6-5	TRBD2	TRBJ2-5	-	TGTGCCAGCAGTAGAGCGGGGGGAACGGAAGAGACCCAGTACTTC	CASSRAGGTEETQYF
TRBV7-6	TRBD1	TRBJ2-7	-	TGTGCCAGCATCCCCGGGACAGGGGGTTCCTACGAGCAGTACTTC	CASIPGTGGSYEQYF
TRBV7-7	TRBD1	TRBJ2-5	-	TGTGCTAGCAGCAAAAACAGGGGCGAGACCCAGTACTTC	CASSKNRGETQYF
TRBV7-6	TRBD2	TRBJ2-3	-	TGTGCCAGCAGCCAACGTAGCGGGGGGGCGGTACTGGGCACAGATACGCAGTATTTT	CASSQRSGGAVLGTDTQYF
TRBV27	-	TRBJ2-7	-	TGTGCCAGCAGTTTCCGATCTCCGGAGGGATATTACGAGCAGTACTTC	CASSFRSPEGYYEQYF
TRBV4-1	-	TRBJ1-1	-	TGCGCCAGCAGCCAACCCGGGATCCTCGGGGGGAACACTGAAGCTTTCTTT	CASSQPGILGGNTEAFF
TRBV7-6	TRBD1	TRBJ1-1	-	TGTGCCAGCAGTCAGGGACAGGGACATAACACTGAAGCTTTCTTT	CASSQGQGHNTEAFF
TRBV5-1	TRBD2	TRBJ2-1	-	TGCGCCAGCAGCTTGGGGACTAGCGGCATCCGAAGGAATGAGCAGTTCTTC	CASSLGTSGIRRNEQFF
TRBV29-1	-	TRBJ2-3	once	TGCAGCTTTACCGGGACAACAAGCACAGATACGCAGTATTTT	CSFTGTTSTDTQYF
TRBV28	TRBD1	TRBJ2-4	-	TGTGCCAGCAGTTCCAGGACAGGGACCGGCTCCATAGCCAAAAACATTCAGTACTTC	CASSSRTGTGSIAKNIQYF
TRBV10-1	-	TRBJ2-1	-	TGCGCCAGCAGTGTCCATGACAAGAGCTCCTACAATGAGCAGTTCTTC	CASSVHDKSSYNEQFF
TRBV4-1	-	TRBJ1-2	-	TGCGCCAGCAGCCAGTCTATAACCGTCTATGGCTACACCTTC	CASSQSITVYGYTF
TRBV5-4	TRBD2	TRBJ2-1	-	TGTGCCAGCAGCTTGGCCCCGACTAGCGGAACCTACAATGAGCAGTTCTTC	CASSLAPTSGTYNEQFF
TRBV28	TRBD1	TRBJ1-4	-	TGTGCCAGCAGCCCGGGACAGGTCAATGAAAAACTGTTTTTT	CASSPGQVNEKLFF
TRBV6-2/TRBV6-3	TRBD1	TRBJ2-4	-	TGTGCCAGCAGTTACCTAGCCGGGACCACAGGGGGGAACATTCAGTACTTC	CASSYLAGTTGGNIQYF
TRBV27	TRBD2	TRBJ2-1	-	TGTGCCAGCAGTTTAGCGGGAGGGCTTCGTGTTGACGAGCAGTTCTTC	CASSLAGGLRVDEQFF
TRBV30	-	TRBJ1-5	-	TGTGCCTGGAGCGTGGGGCCGCGCCAGCATTTT	CAWSVGPRQHF
TRBV12-3/TRBV12-4	-	TRBJ2-5	-	TGTGCCAGCAGTGCGGACTCTGAAGAGACCCAGTACTTC	CASSADSEETQYF
TRBV18	-	TRBJ1-2	-	TGTGCCAGCTCCTCGGGAACATCCTTCTATGGCTACACCTTC	CASSSGTSFYGYTF
TRBV6-5	-	TRBJ1-6	few	TGTGCCAGCAGTTACTTGGGAGAGGGGGTATCTTCACCCCTCCACTTT	CASSYLGEGVSSPLHF
TRBV18	TRBD2	TRBJ2-7	-	TGTGCCAGCTCATCGCAAGTAGTGTCTAGCGGGAGCTCCTACGAGCAGTACTTC	CASSSQVVSSGSSYEQYF
TRBV30	TRBD1	TRBJ2-7	-	TGTGCCTGGAGTGTGGCCTCCGGGACAGGGTACGAGCAGTACTTC	CAWSVASGTGYEQYF
TRBV7-6	-	TRBJ1-6	-	TGTGCCAGCAGCTTAGACAGGGATAATTCACCCCTCCACTTT	CASSLDRDNSPLHF
TRBV18	TRBD2	TRBJ2-3	-	TGTGCCAGCTCACAGGTGGGAGGGCCATCAGATACGCAGTATTTT	CASSQVGGPSDTQYF